The rows below give T cell receptor beta chains drawn from one sample of a study of blood T cell repertoires in COVID-19. The protocol was immunoSEQ multiplex PCR, while the TCRdb copy is restricted to in-frame clones and leaves out a portion. Counted here are over 150,000 clones, about 90% occurring once; the ten biggest clones make up less than 25%. Material: peripheral blood. The receptor source for this set is a man between 70 and 80 years old with active or convalescent COVID-19. Both conserved end residues are part of each CDR3. A D gene is named only where the DNA matches it firmly. Size is stated for part of the rows, as once, few or many counts, or as a class when the clone is expanded.

d_call	clone_size	j_call	v_call	cdr3_nt	cdr3_aa
TRBD2	.	TRBJ2-7	TRBV4-3	TGCGCCAGCAGCCAAGGTCGTGGACTAGCGGGAGACGAGCAGTACTTC	CASSQGRGLAGDEQYF
.	.	TRBJ1-1	TRBV5-4	TGTGCCAGCAGCTTGGACCGGGGTACTGAAGCTTTCTTT	CASSLDRGTEAFF
TRBD1	.	TRBJ1-2	TRBV3-1/TRBV3-2	TGTGCCAGCAGCCAATTTATCGGGACAGGGTATGGCTACACCTTC	CASSQFIGTGYGYTF
.	.	TRBJ1-6	TRBV5-1	TGCGCCAGCAGCTTCGACGGAGAAAATTCACCCCTCCACTTT	CASSFDGENSPLHF
.	.	TRBJ1-3	TRBV6-5	TGTGCCAGCAGTTACGACAGGACGGGGAGAAACACCATATATTTT	CASSYDRTGRNTIYF
.	.	TRBJ1-6	TRBV4-3	TGCGCCAGCAGCCTACGACAGGCTAATTCACCCCTCCACTTT	CASSLRQANSPLHF
.	.	TRBJ2-2	TRBV9	TGTGCCAGCAGCGCGAGGGCAGGAAACACCGGGGAGCTGTTTTTT	CASSARAGNTGELFF
TRBD2	.	TRBJ2-5	TRBV9	TGTGCCAGCAGCGTGGGAACTAGCGGGGGGAGACAAGAGACCCAGTACTTC	CASSVGTSGGRQETQYF
.	.	TRBJ1-2	TRBV19	TGTGCCAGTAAGGAGGGGAGAGCTAACTATGGCTACACCTTC	CASKEGRANYGYTF
.	.	TRBJ1-6	TRBV30	TGTGCCTGGAGTCCTAGTAAGAGCTCCTATAATTCACCCCTCCACTTT	CAWSPSKSSYNSPLHF
.	.	TRBJ2-5	TRBV2	TGTGCCAGCAGTGATGGTACCTCAGGCAGGGAGACCCAGTACTTC	CASSDGTSGRETQYF
.	.	TRBJ2-5	TRBV3-1/TRBV3-2	TGTGCCAGCAGCCAAGGGACGGAGCGGGAGACCCAGTACTTC	CASSQGTERETQYF
.	.	TRBJ1-2	TRBV5-1	TGCGCCAGCAGCCCCCAGGACTATGGCTACACCTTC	CASSPQDYGYTF
.	.	TRBJ2-5	TRBV15	TGTGCCACCAGCAGAGATCAGGTAGAAACTGAGACCCAGTACTTC	CATSRDQVETETQYF
TRBD1	.	TRBJ1-2	TRBV5-1	TGCGCCAGCAGTCCCACAGGGGACTATGGCTACACCTTC	CASSPTGDYGYTF
.	.	TRBJ2-4	TRBV11-2	TGTGCCAGCAGCCCGGTCGTTAGCGTAGCCAAAAACATTCAGTACTTC	CASSPVVSVAKNIQYF
.	.	TRBJ2-1	TRBV24-1	TGTGCCACCAGTGATTTAAGAGGGTCTGGCAATGAGCAGTTCTTC	CATSDLRGSGNEQFF
TRBD1	few	TRBJ1-2	TRBV18	TGTGCCAGCTCACTCGCGGGACAGGGGAACTATGGCTACACCTTC	CASSLAGQGNYGYTF
TRBD2	.	TRBJ2-5	TRBV7-2	TGTGCCAGCAGCCCGGGGCGGGGGGGCGTTCCAGAGACCCAGTACTTC	CASSPGRGGVPETQYF
.	.	TRBJ2-5	TRBV6-5	TGTGCCAGCAGCATCAGGGGATTGGGGGAGACCCAGTACTTC	CASSIRGLGETQYF
TRBD1	.	TRBJ1-2	TRBV4-3	TGCGCCAGCAGCCAAGATCCCAGGGGGCCTTATGGCTACACCTTC	CASSQDPRGPYGYTF
TRBD2	.	TRBJ2-7	TRBV2	TGTGCCATAACTAGCGGGAGATTCGAGCAGTACTTC	CAITSGRFEQYF
.	.	TRBJ1-3	TRBV9	TGTGCCAGCAGCGTAGGTGGCTCCTCTGGAAACACCATATATTTT	CASSVGGSSGNTIYF
.	.	TRBJ2-3	TRBV24-1	TGTGCCACCAGTGACACCTACGATACGCAGTATTTT	CATSDTYDTQYF
.	.	TRBJ1-4	TRBV30	TGTGCCTGGAGTCCCGTTCGGGGGACTAATGAAAAACTGTTTTTT	CAWSPVRGTNEKLFF
.	.	TRBJ2-7	TRBV5-1	TGCGCCAGCAGCTTAACAGGGTCCGAGCAGTACTTC	CASSLTGSEQYF
.	.	TRBJ2-5	TRBV29-1	TGCAGCGTTGGGAGGGCACGGGAGACCCAGTACTTC	CSVGRARETQYF
.	once	TRBJ2-5	TRBV3-1/TRBV3-2	TGTGCCAGCAGCCTCAGGGACCAAGAGACCCAGTACTTC	CASSLRDQETQYF
.	.	TRBJ1-5	TRBV7-9	TGTGCCAGCAGCCCCGAGAGTGTTTTTTTAACCCCGGATCAGCCCCAGCATTTT	CASSPESVFLTPDQPQHF
.	.	TRBJ1-6	TRBV11-2	TGTGCCAGCAGCTTAAGAGACAGCCATAATTCACCCCTCCACTTT	CASSLRDSHNSPLHF
TRBD1	.	TRBJ1-1	TRBV29-1	TGCAGCGTTGATGCCTTAGTGAGGGACAGAGCAATGAACACTGAAGCTTTCTTT	CSVDALVRDRAMNTEAFF
.	.	TRBJ1-1	TRBV4-1	TGCGCCAGCAGCCAAGAACAGGGCCGCACTGAAGCTTTCTTT	CASSQEQGRTEAFF
TRBD1	.	TRBJ1-1	TRBV5-1	TGCGCCAGCAGCTCCCGACTAATGACAGGGTACTCGAACACTGAAGCTTTCTTT	CASSSRLMTGYSNTEAFF
.	.	TRBJ1-2	TRBV5-5	TGTGCCAGCAGCCCCTGGACAGAACCCACCTATGGCTACACCTTC	CASSPWTEPTYGYTF
.	.	TRBJ1-1	TRBV3-1/TRBV3-2	TGTGCCAGCAGCCAACGGGGAGGGGAGCACACTGAAGCTTTCTTT	CASSQRGGEHTEAFF
.	few	TRBJ1-1	TRBV18	TGTGCCAGCTCATGGGGGGAGAACACTGAAGCTTTCTTT	CASSWGENTEAFF
TRBD1	few	TRBJ1-2	TRBV5-1	TGCGCCAGCAGCTTGAATACTCAGGGGGAAGGCTACACCTTC	CASSLNTQGEGYTF
.	.	TRBJ1-5	TRBV6-5	TGTGCCAGCGGGGGGTCGGGCAATCAGCCCCAGCATTTT	CASGGSGNQPQHF
TRBD2	.	TRBJ2-7	TRBV19	TGTGCCAGTAGTACCCGACTAGCGGGAGTGGGCGAGCAGTACTTC	CASSTRLAGVGEQYF
TRBD1	.	TRBJ1-2	TRBV19	TGTGCCAGTAGTACGGGACAGCTCTATGGCTACACCTTC	CASSTGQLYGYTF
TRBD1	.	TRBJ1-5	TRBV7-2	TGTGCCAGCAGCGGGACAGGGGGCAATCAGCCCCAGCATTTT	CASSGTGGNQPQHF
.	.	TRBJ2-2	TRBV2	TGTGCCAGCAGTGAATGGGGCGCCAGGACCGGGGAGCTGTTTTTT	CASSEWGARTGELFF
TRBD2	.	TRBJ2-5	TRBV19	TGTGCCAGTACCCCAGCGGGGTTGGGCGAGACCCAGTACTTC	CASTPAGLGETQYF
.	.	TRBJ2-1	TRBV7-3	TGTGCCAGCAGCTCGGGACCCACAGGGCCCAATGAGCAGTTCTTC	CASSSGPTGPNEQFF
TRBD1	.	TRBJ1-2	TRBV6-1	TGTGCCAGCAGTGACAGGGGGCTTTATGGCTACACCTTC	CASSDRGLYGYTF
TRBD1	once	TRBJ1-2	TRBV30	TGTGCCTGGACACTCGGGACAGGACCTAACTATGGCTACACCTTC	CAWTLGTGPNYGYTF
TRBD1	.	TRBJ1-4	TRBV5-1	TGCGCCAGCAGCTTCGGAGCCGGGACAGTTAATGAAAAACTGTTTTTT	CASSFGAGTVNEKLFF
.	.	TRBJ1-2	TRBV20-1	TGCAGTGCTAGAGAGATCGGTGGCTACACCTTC	CSAREIGGYTF
.	.	TRBJ1-4	TRBV18	TGTGCCAGCTCACCACAGGGCCTGGGGGGTGAAAAACTGTTTTTT	CASSPQGLGGEKLFF
.	.	TRBJ2-7	TRBV6-2/TRBV6-3	TGTGCCAGCAGTTACCCGGGGACATTTAACGAGCAGTACTTC	CASSYPGTFNEQYF
.	.	TRBJ2-1	TRBV14	TGTGCCAGCAGCCAGGACAGAACCTACAATGAGCAGTTCTTC	CASSQDRTYNEQFF
.	.	TRBJ1-2	TRBV7-8	TGTGCCAGCAGCTTAGCCGGGGGTGGAGGCTACACCTTC	CASSLAGGGGYTF
.	.	TRBJ2-5	TRBV18	TGTGCCAGCTCACGACAGTACCAAGAGACCCAGTACTTC	CASSRQYQETQYF
.	.	TRBJ1-6	TRBV19	TGTGCCAGTAGTCTCGGGACACCATCCTCCTATAATTCACCCCTCCACTTT	CASSLGTPSSYNSPLHF
.	.	TRBJ1-2	TRBV19	TGTGCCAGTAGTATTGGAGAGTTTAACTATGGCTACACCTTC	CASSIGEFNYGYTF
TRBD2	.	TRBJ2-5	TRBV7-2	TGTGCCAGCAGCGTAGCGGGGGGGCTAGAGACCCAGTACTTC	CASSVAGGLETQYF
.	.	TRBJ2-5	TRBV29-1	TGCAGCGTTCAGGGGACCAGCGCAGAGACCCAGTACTTC	CSVQGTSAETQYF
.	.	TRBJ2-1	TRBV18	TGTGCCAGCTCACCCCTCAATGAGCAGTTCTTC	CASSPLNEQFF
.	.	TRBJ2-1	TRBV5-1	TGCGCCAGCAGCTTTTCCTCCGACAGGAGCTCCTACAATGAGCAGTTCTTC	CASSFSSDRSSYNEQFF